This TCR beta chain was recorded in a study of cytomegalovirus exposure and HLA in healthy donors. Both 60 Vbeta primers and 13 Jbeta primers went into the PCR. Profiling relied on immunoSEQ multiplex PCR, and the TCRdb table lists in-frame clones only, not all of them. The sample lists around 190,000 clones; approximately 79% were seen once. In this sample, this clone turned up a few times. Trimming took off 5 bases at V and 8 bases at J, with 16 bases between the two ends. Germline values: CDR1 SGHTA, CDR2 FQGNSA. The CDR3 runs to 14 residues. Sequencing was performed on PBMCs. This chain connects TRBV7-2 to TRBJ1-5; D is undetermined. This TCR came from a woman in her 30s in good health and CMV-seropositive. CDR3 DNA sequence: TGTGCCAGCAGCCCCGCGGCGGCGACGGAGCCCCAGCATTTT. Its protein is CASSPAAATEPQHF.